The 9 T cell receptor beta chains below come from one sample, sequenced in a study of shared clonotypes between healthy human individuals. Assay: immunoSEQ multiplex PCR; the TCRdb copy retains only in-frame clones and omits some. The sample has millions of clones; roughly 96% are singletons. The sequencing input was naive CD4+ T cells sorted from blood. Subset reported: CD45RA+ positively selected. The receptors were sampled from a man between 18 and 29 years old in good health.

The chain is built from TRBV9 and TRBJ2-3; TRBD2 matches 9 bases. CDR1 and CDR2 from the germline V gene are SGDLS and YYNGEE. The CDR3 runs 15 residues. The J segment lost 1 base and the V segment lost 1 base, leaving 1 base of the junction unmatched. The CDR3 coding sequence is TGTGCCAGCAGCGTAATAGCGGGAGGCACAGATACGCAGTATTTT. Amino acids: CASSVIAGGTDTQYF.

V is TRBV5-4 and J is TRBJ2-7; 9 bases align to TRBD2. This CDR3 comprises 15 residues. Germline V gives CDR1 SGHNT, CDR2 YYREEE (reference sequence). J was trimmed by 4 bases and V by 4 bases; bases with no gene match: 9. The CDR3 here is CASSPKALAGYEQYF. For the CDR3, the DNA is TGTGCCAGCAGCCCTAAGGCACTAGCGGGTTACGAGCAGTACTTC.

The chain joins TRBV28 to TRBJ1-5; 8 bases fit TRBD1. CDR1 and CDR2 (germline): MDHEN, SYDVKM. The junction had 13 bases not matched to a gene; V was cut back by 10 bases and J by 2 bases. CDR3 length: 16 residues. The CDR3 nucleotides are TGTGCCACAGCCCGACAGGGGCCGAGGCGCAATCAGCCCCAGCATTTT. Translated: CATARQGPRRNQPQHF.

The chain carries TRBV2 and TRBJ2-2, with D tentatively TRBD2 (6 bases). This CDR3 comprises 13 residues. Deletions cut 11 bases from V and 5 bases from J, with 15 bases between. Germline V gives CDR1 SNHLY, CDR2 FYNNEI. CDR3 DNA: TGTGCCGGCGGGGTCACTACGACCGGGGAGCTGTTTTTT. Translation gives CAGGVTTTGELFF.

J is TRBJ1-2 and V is TRBV10-2, with TRBD1 matching over 7 bases. The CDR3 consists of 16 residues. The ends lost 3 bases at V and 5 bases at J; junction bases unmatched: 12. Germline CDR1 WSHSY, CDR2 SAAADI. CDR3 in amino acids: CASSDSGTALGYGYTF. The CDR3 bases are TGCGCCAGCAGTGATTCCGGGACAGCTTTAGGGTATGGCTACACCTTC.

J is TRBJ2-6 and V is TRBV11-2; D tentatively reads TRBD1 or TRBD2 (5 bases each). The V gene's germline CDR1 is SGHAT and CDR2 FQNNGV. Trimming removed 1 base at V and 2 bases at J, with 12 bases between. This CDR3 is built from 17 residues. CDR3 residues: CASSLGEGWPGANVLTF. In nucleotides, the CDR3 is TGTGCCAGCAGCTTAGGAGAGGGGTGGCCTGGGGCCAACGTCCTGACTTTC. Together with reference TRBV11-2 and TRBJ2-6, the CDR3 gives the full variable domain: EAGVAQSPRYKIIEKRQSVAFWCNPISGHATLYWYQQILGQGPKLLIQFQNNGVVDDSQLPKDRFSAERLKGVDSTLKIQPAKLEDSAVYLCASSLGEGWPGANVLTFGAGSRLTVL.

This chain joins TRBV11-2 and TRBJ1-6; TRBD1 might be the D (6 bases). The CDR3 totals 14 residues. The V end was cut by 5 bases, the J end by 10 bases, with 15 bases between. CDR1 is SGHAT, CDR2 FQNNGV, per germline. The CDR3 here is CASSPFGQKSPLHF. As DNA, the CDR3 is TGTGCCAGCAGCCCCTTCGGACAGAAATCACCCCTCCACTTT.

J is TRBJ1-3 and V is TRBV30; the D gene is possibly TRBD1 (6 bases). From germline, CDR1 is GTSNPN and CDR2 SVGIG (reference sequence). The CDR3 is 17 residues long. V shed 2 bases and J shed 0 bases, with 17 bases lying between them. The CDR3 DNA sequence: TGTGCCTGGAGTTCGGCCAGGGGCATTGACTCTGGAAACACCATATATTTT. Amino acid sequence: CAWSSARGIDSGNTIYF. Drawing the rest from reference TRBV30 and TRBJ1-3, the complete variable domain is SQTIHQWPATLVQPVGSPLSLECTVEGTSNPNLYWYRQAAGRGLQLLFYSVGIGQISSEVPQNLSASRPQDRQFILSSKKLLLSDSGFYLCAWSSARGIDSGNTIYFGEGSWLTVV.

The V gene is TRBV28, the J gene TRBJ1-1, with a tentative D call TRBD1 (5 bases). V lost 5 bases to trimming and J lost 1 base, with 17 bases between them. Germline V gives CDR1 MDHEN, CDR2 SYDVKM. This CDR3 comprises 16 residues. CDR3 bases: TGTGCCAGCAGTCCATTGCTAGGGGCTACGAACACTGAAGCTTTCTTT. This encodes CASSPLLGATNTEAFF.